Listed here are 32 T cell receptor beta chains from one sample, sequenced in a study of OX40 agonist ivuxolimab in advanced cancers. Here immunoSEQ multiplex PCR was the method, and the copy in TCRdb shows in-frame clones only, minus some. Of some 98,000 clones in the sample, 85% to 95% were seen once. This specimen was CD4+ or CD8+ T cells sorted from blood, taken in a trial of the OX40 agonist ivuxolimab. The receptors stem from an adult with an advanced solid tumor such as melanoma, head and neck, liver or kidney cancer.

CDR3: CAWSVPSTSGRETQYF. The CDR3 DNA reads TGTGCCTGGAGTGTACCCTCGACTAGCGGTAGAGAGACCCAGTACTTC. V and J are TRBV30 and TRBJ2-5, with 9 nucleotides matching TRBD2. With 0 bases clipped from V and 4 bases from J, the junction kept 9 bases outside the gene matches. Looked up from germline, CDR1 is GTSNPN and CDR2 is SVGIG (reference sequence). The CDR3 loop spans 16 amino acids. The full variable domain, its missing parts supplied by reference TRBV30 and TRBJ2-5, is SQTIHQWPATLVQPVGSPLSLECTVEGTSNPNLYWYRQAAGRGLQLLFYSVGIGQISSEVPQNLSASRPQDRQFILSSKKLLLSDSGFYLCAWSVPSTSGRETQYFGPGTRLLVL.

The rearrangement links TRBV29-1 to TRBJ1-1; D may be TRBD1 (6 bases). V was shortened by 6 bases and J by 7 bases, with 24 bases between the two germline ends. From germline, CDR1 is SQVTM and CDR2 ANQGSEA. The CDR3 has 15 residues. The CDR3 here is CSVLSFRQVGGEAFF. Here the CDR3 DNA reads TGCAGCGTCCTCAGCTTCCGACAGGTCGGGGGTGAAGCTTTCTTT.

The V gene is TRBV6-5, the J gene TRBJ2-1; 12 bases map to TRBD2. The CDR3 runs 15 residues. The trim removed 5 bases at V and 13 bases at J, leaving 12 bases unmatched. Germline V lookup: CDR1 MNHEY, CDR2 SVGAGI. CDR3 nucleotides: TGTGCCAGCAGTACGCCGGGACTAGCGGGCCATTCTCAGTTCTTC. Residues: CASSTPGLAGHSQFF.

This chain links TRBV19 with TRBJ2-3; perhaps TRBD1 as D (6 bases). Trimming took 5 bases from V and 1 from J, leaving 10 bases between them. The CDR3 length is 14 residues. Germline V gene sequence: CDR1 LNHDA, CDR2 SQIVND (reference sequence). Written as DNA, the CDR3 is TGTGCCAGTAGTTCAGGGGTAGGCACAGATACGCAGTATTTT. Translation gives CASSSGVGTDTQYF.

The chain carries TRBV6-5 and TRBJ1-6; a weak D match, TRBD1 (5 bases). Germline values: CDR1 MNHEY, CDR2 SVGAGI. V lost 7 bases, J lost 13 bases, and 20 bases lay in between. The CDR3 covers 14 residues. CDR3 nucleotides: TGTGCCAGCACAACCGGGGGGGGTTCATGGCCCCTCCACTTT. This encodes CASTTGGGSWPLHF.

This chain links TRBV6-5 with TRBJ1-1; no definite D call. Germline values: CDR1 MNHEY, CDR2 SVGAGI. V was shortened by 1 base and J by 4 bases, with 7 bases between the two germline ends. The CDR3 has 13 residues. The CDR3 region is CASSYLGSTEAFF. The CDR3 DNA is TGTGCCAGCAGTTACTTGGGGAGCACTGAAGCTTTCTTT.

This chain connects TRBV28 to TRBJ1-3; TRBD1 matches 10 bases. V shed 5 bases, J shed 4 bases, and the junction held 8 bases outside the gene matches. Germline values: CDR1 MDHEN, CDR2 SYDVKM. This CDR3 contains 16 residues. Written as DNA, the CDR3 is TGTGCCAGCAGTATGACAGGGGGCGCGACGGGAAACACCATATATTTT. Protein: CASSMTGGATGNTIYF.

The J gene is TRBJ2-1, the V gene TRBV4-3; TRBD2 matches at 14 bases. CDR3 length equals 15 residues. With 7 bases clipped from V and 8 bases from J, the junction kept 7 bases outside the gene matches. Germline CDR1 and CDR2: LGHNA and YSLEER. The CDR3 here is CASTNGLAGGYEQFF. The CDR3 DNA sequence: TGCGCCAGCACGAACGGACTAGCGGGAGGTTATGAGCAGTTCTTC.

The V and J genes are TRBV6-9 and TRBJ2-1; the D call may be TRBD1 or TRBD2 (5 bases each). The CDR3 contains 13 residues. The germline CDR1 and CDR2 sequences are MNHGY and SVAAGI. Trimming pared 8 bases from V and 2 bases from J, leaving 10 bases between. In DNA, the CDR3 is TGTGCCAGCCCCCGGGGCCCCTACAATGAGCAGTTCTTC. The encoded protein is CASPRGPYNEQFF.

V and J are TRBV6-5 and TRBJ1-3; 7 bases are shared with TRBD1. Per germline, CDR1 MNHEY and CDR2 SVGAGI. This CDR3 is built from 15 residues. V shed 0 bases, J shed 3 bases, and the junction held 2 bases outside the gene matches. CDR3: CASSYSDRNGNTIYF. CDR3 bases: TGTGCCAGCAGTTACTCGGACAGGAATGGAAACACCATATATTTT.

The CDR3 reads CASSLGQSSGYGYTF. The DNA of the CDR3 is TGCGCCAGCAGCTTGGGACAGTCGTCGGGGTATGGCTACACCTTC. This chain links TRBV5-1 with TRBJ1-2; the D gene is possibly TRBD1 (5 bases). V lost 0 bases, J lost 5 bases, and 14 bases lay in between. CDR3 size: 15 residues. Germline V gene sequence: CDR1 SGHRS, CDR2 YFSETQ. The full variable domain, completed using reference TRBV5-1 and TRBJ1-2, is KAGVTQTPRYLIKTRGQQVTLSCSPISGHRSVSWYQQTPGQGLQFLFEYFSETQRNKGNFPGRFSGRQFSNSRSEMNVSTLELGDSALYLCASSLGQSSGYGYTFGSGTRLTVV.

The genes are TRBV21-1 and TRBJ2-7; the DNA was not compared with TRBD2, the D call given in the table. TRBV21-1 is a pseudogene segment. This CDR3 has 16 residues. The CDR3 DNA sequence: TGTGCCAGGGAGGGAGGGAAAGTGGAGAAAACCTACGAGCAGTACGTC. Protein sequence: CAREGGKVEKTYEQYV.

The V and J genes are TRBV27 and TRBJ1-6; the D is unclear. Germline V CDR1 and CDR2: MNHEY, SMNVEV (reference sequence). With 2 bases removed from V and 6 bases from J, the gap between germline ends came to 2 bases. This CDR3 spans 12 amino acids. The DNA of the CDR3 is TGTGCCAGCAGTTTAAGTAATTCACCCCTCCACTTT. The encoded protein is CASSLSNSPLHF.

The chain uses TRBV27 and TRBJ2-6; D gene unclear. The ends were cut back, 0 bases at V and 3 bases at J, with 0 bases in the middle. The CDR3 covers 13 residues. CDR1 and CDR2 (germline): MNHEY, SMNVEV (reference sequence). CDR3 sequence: CASSLSGANVLTF. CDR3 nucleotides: TGTGCCAGCAGTTTATCTGGGGCCAACGTCCTGACTTTC.

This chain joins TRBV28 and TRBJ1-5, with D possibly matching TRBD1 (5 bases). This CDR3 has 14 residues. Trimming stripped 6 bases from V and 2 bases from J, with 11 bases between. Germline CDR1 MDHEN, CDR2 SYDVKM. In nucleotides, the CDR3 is TGTGCCAGCAGCCCAGGACAAGGCAATCAGCCCCAGCATTTT. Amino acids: CASSPGQGNQPQHF.

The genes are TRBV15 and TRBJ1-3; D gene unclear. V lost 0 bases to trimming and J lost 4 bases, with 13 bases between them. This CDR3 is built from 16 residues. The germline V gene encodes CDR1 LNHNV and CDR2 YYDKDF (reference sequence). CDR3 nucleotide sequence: TGTGCCACCAGCAGAGATTGGCCTGATAGGGGAAACACCATATATTTT. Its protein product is CATSRDWPDRGNTIYF.

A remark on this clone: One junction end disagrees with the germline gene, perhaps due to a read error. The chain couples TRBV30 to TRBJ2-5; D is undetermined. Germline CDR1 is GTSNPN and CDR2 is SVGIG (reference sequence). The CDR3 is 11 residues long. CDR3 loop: CAWSVSQDPNF. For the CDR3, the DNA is TGTGCCTGGAGTGTATCGCAGGATCCGAACTTC.

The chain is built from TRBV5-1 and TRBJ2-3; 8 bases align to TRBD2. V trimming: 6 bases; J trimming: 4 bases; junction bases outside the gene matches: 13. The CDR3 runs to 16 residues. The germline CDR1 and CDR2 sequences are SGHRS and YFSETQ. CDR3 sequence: CASTPSSGGGPDTQYF. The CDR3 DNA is TGCGCCAGCACGCCTTCGTCGGGAGGGGGTCCAGATACGCAGTATTTT.

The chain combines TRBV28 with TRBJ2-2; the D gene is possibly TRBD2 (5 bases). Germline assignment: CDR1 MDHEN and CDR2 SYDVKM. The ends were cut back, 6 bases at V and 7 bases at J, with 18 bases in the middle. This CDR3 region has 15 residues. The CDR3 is CASRRAWANGGELFF. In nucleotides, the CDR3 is TGTGCCAGCAGGAGGGCCTGGGCCAATGGCGGGGAGCTGTTTTTT.

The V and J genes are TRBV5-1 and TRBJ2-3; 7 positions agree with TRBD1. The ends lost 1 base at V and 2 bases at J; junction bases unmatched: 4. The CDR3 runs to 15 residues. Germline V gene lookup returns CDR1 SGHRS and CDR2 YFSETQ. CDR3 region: CASSLTGAYTDTQYF. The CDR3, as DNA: TGCGCCAGCAGCTTGACAGGGGCCTACACAGATACGCAGTATTTT.

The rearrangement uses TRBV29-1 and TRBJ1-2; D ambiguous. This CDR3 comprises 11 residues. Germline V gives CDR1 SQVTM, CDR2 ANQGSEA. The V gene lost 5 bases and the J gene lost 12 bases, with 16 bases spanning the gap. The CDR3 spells CSVSITRANTF. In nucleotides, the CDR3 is TGCAGCGTTTCGATAACCCGAGCTAACACCTTC.

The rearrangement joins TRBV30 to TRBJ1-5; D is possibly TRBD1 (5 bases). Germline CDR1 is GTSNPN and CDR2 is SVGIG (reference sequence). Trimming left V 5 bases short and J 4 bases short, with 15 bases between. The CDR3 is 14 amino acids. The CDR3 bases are TGTGCCTGGTCCAGGGACGGACCAAATCAGCCCCAGCATTTT. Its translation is CAWSRDGPNQPQHF.

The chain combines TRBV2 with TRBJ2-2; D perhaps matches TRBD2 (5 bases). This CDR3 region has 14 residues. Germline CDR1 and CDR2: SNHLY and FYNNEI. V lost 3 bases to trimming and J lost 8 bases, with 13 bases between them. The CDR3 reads CASSEERTWGELFF. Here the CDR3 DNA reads TGTGCCAGCAGTGAGGAGAGGACTTGGGGGGAGCTGTTTTTT.

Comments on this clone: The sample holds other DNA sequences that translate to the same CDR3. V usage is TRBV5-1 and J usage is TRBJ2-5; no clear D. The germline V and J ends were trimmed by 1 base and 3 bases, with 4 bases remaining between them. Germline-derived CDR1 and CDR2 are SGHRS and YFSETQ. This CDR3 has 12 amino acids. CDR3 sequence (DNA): TGCGCCAGCAGCTTGCCGGAAGAGACCCAGTACTTC. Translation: CASSLPEETQYF.

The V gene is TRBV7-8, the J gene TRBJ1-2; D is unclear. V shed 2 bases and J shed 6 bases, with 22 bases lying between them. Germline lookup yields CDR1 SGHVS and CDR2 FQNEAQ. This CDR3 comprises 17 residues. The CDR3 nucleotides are TGTGCCAGCAGCTTATATCGGGTGCCCACCCTACGTGATGGCTACACCTTC. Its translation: CASSLYRVPTLRDGYTF. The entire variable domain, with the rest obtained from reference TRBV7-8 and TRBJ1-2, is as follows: GAGVSQSPRYKVAKRGQDVALRCDPISGHVSLFWYQQALGQGPEFLTYFQNEAQLDKSGLPSDRFFAERPEGSVSTLKIQRTQQEDSAVYLCASSLYRVPTLRDGYTFGSGTRLTVV.

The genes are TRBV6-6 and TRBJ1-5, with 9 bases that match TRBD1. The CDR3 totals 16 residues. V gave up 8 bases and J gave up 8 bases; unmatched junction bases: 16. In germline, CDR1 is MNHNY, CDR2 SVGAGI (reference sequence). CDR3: CASENGDRGYTEPQHF. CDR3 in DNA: TGTGCCAGCGAAAATGGAGACAGGGGGTACACTGAGCCCCAGCATTTT.

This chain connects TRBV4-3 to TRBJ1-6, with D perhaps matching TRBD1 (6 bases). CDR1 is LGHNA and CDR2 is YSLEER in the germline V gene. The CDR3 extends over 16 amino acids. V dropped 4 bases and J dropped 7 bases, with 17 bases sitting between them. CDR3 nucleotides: TGCGCCAGCAGCCCCCAACCGGGACACCTGAATTCACCCCTCCACTTT. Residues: CASSPQPGHLNSPLHF.

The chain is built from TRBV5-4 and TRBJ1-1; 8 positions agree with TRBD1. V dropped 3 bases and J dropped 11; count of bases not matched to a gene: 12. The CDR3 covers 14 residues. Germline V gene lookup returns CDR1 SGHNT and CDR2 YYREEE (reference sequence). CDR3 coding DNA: TGTGCCAGCAGCTGGTCAGGGGGCGAAATTTTGGCTTTCTTT. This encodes CASSWSGGEILAFF.

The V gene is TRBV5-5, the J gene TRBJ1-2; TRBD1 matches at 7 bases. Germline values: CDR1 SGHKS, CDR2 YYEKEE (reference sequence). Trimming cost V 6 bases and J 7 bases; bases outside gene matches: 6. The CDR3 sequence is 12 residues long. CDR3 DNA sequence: TGTGCCAGCACAGACAGGGATGTTGGCTACACCTTC. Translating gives CASTDRDVGYTF.

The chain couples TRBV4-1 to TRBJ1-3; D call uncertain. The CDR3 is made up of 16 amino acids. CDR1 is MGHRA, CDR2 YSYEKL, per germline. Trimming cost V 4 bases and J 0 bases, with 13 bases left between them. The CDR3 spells CASSRIYTRSGNTIYF. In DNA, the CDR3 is TGCGCCAGCAGCCGCATTTACACCCGCTCTGGAAACACCATATATTTT.

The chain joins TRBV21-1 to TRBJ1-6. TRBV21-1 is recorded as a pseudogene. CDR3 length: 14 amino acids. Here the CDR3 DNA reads TGTGCCAGCAGCCGGGACGGAGATAATTCACCCCTCCACTTT. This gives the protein CASSRDGDNSPLHF.

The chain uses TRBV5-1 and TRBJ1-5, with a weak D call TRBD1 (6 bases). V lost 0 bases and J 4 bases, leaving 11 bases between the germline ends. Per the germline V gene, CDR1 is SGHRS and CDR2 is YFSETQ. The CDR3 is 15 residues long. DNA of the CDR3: TGCGCCAGCAGCTTGGCAGGGGACCGTAATCAGCCCCAGCATTTT. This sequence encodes CASSLAGDRNQPQHF.